This TCR beta chain was profiled in a study of T cell responses to AZD1222 COVID-19 vaccine (dated by TCRdb to the early 2020s). Background for the entire study: A total of around 240 trial participants underwent TCR sequencing, of whom about 200 had received two doses of AZD1222 and around 26 had received two doses of the MenACWY control vaccine. Enrollment into the trials was organized by age into subgroups of 18-55, 56-69 and 70-plus years, and those subgroups contained about 160, 30 and 59 TCR-sequenced participants, respectively.

The CDR3 holds 17 amino acids from the cysteine to the phenylalanine. CDR3 DNA only is kept here, 51 bases in frame from base 1. Germline trimming amounts to 0 bases on V and 6 bases on J, with 9 as the count of junction bases outside the gene matches. Worth noting for this clone: Its binding antigen is unknown. No quality values exist for individual bases; no much larger clone is one base distant.

The time point label for this specimen denotes: about 28 days (+/-7) after the second vaccine dose. AZD1222 recipients given second doses at about 4 weeks or at about 12 weeks were pooled, since spike-specific TCR depth and breadth were not found to differ between the two schedules. Vaccinee samples were obtained from the UK trials COV001 and COV002, which included a single-blind randomized controlled phase 2/3 trial of AZD1222 (ChAdOx1 nCoV-19) in healthy adults. For TCRbeta chain sequencing, PBMC samples were collected from trial participants at day 0 and at day 28 after the second dose. The CDR3 regions of human TCRbeta chains were analyzed by immunosequencing. The authors' analysis ran thus. TCRs in the repertoires were matched against a reference library of SARS-CoV-2-specific TCRs that had been generated with the MIRA antigen-specificity platform. Breadth was defined as the fraction of unique TCRs that were SARS-CoV-2-associated, and depth was defined as the fraction of total T cells that were SARS-CoV-2-associated. Using the MIRA data, every spike-specific TCR was mapped to the spike region that the TCR reacted to and assigned to either a CD4 or a CD8 class. Log10-transformed breadth and depth values were compared by one-way ANOVA with Sidak's multiple comparisons tests. Here the immuneACCESS table is served through TCRdb, limited to in-frame sequences with V and J called. Missing clones are a known gap in these copies; in checked studies unresolved V genes cover under half, and the rest lacks a known reason. V and J calls plus clone size are reproduced from that table; the DNA served to infer D and trimming. The sample contains about 120,000 clones, 88% of them found a single time. The ten top clones hold approximately 3.5% of the sample.

Overall study outcomes, separate from this receptor: Because no day 14 peak-response samples were available, repertoires were characterized only after the peak T cell response. After two AZD1222 doses, both the breadth and the depth of spike-specific TCRs were significantly higher than at day 0 and than in MenACWY recipients. Conclusions about previously exposed vaccinees are limited, since just five or six AZD1222 recipients were seropositive for SARS-CoV-2 at baseline. Participants were mostly white British and included more females than males, and it was suggested by the authors that clonal diversity may have been underestimated. CD4 TCRs associated with the vaccine covered the entire spike protein, and the dominant responses were in regions 160-218 and 743-854. The 56-69-year group was small, and its depth increase did not reach significance, likely because of low power. Nearly half of unique spike-specific TCRs reportedly recognized epitopes outside regions mutated in the B.1.351 and B.1.1.7 variants.

The V gene is TRBV5-3 and the J gene is TRBJ2-1, with TRBD2 identical over 10 junction bases. TRBV5-3 is treated as an ORF (open reading frame) with a function not yet certain. Sample: peripheral blood, taken 28 days after the second AZD1222 dose. The source is an adult who received the AZD1222 COVID-19 vaccine. Here the CDR3 is given as CARSLAASGSTSNEQFF. In nucleotide form, the sequence is TGTGCCAGAAGCTTGGCGGCTAGCGGGAGCACCAGCAATGAGCAGTTCTTC.